This TCR beta chain was found in a study of cytomegalovirus exposure and HLA in healthy donors. Findings and caveats of the study: A later analysis by the authors found several of the most significant clusters apparently linked to common viral pathogens.

Germline-derived CDR1 and CDR2 are SGHTS and YDEGEE. The CDR3 sequence is 14 residues long. Trimming cost V 7 bases and J 2 bases, with 13 bases left between them. Of note for this clone: Its antigen is unidentified.

PCR primers comprised 60 Vbeta and 13 Jbeta primers. Produced via immunoSEQ multiplex PCR; TCRdb's table is partial and in-frame only. The data hold roughly 100,000 clones, with approximately 80% observed a single time. This receptor was taken from a man aged 25-45 years in good health and CMV-seronegative. The source material was PBMCs. The chain has TRBV5-8 and TRBJ2-1, with unresolved D. The CDR3, as DNA: TGTGCCAGCGCCGTCTACGAGGCCTACAATGAGCAGTTCTTC. Translation: CASAVYEAYNEQFF.